The entry that follows covers one TCR beta chain sequence. The data are from a study of radiation and T cells in renal cell carcinoma. Time point: baseline pretreatment blood. Regarding treatment: 15 Gy SBRT to primary tumor, nephrectomy 4 weeks later. The tumor was a clear cell renal cell carcinoma. The CDR3 spans 13 residues. Germline V CDR1 and CDR2: MNHEY, SVGAGI. V lost 8 bases to trimming and J lost 5 bases, with 16 bases between them. Sequencing used immunoSEQ multiplex PCR; TCRdb keeps in-frame clones, though not all of them. Among approximately 140,000 clones listed, less than 90% were seen once.

The sequencing used blood, collected from a patient whose treatment included radiotherapy and nephrectomy. This chain links TRBV6-5 with TRBJ2-7; D is tentatively TRBD1 or TRBD2 (6 bases each). The TCR comes from a woman aged 70 to 79 with renal cell carcinoma. The CDR3 loop is CASSNGGKNEQYF. The DNA for the CDR3 is TGTGCCAGCTCCAACGGGGGCAAAAACGAGCAGTACTTC.